These 17 T cell receptor beta chains were sequenced from one sample in a study of blood T cell repertoires in COVID-19. Produced via immunoSEQ multiplex PCR; TCRdb's table is partial and in-frame only. This repertoire shows roughly 160,000 clones, around nine tenths found once; its top ten account for over 2%. The sequencing input was peripheral blood. These receptors all come from a man between 50 and 59 years old who had recovered from COVID-19.

The chain links TRBV14 to TRBJ2-7; D might be TRBD1 (5 bases). The V end lost 4 bases, the J end lost 7 bases, and 11 bases lay between the germline ends. The germline V gene has CDR1 SGHDN and CDR2 FVKESK. The CDR3 is 12 amino acids. CDR3 region: CASSLQVGEQYF. The CDR3 DNA is TGTGCCAGCAGCCTACAGGTCGGGGAGCAGTACTTC.

The chain is built from TRBV14 and TRBJ2-7; TRBD2 might be the D (6 bases). The germline V gene has CDR1 SGHDN and CDR2 FVKESK. Trimming left V 0 bases short and J 3 bases short, with 12 bases between. The CDR3 spans 15 residues. The CDR3 sequence is CASSQDGAEGYEQYF. CDR3 bases: TGTGCCAGCAGCCAAGATGGGGCGGAGGGCTACGAGCAGTACTTC. The full variable domain, its missing parts supplied by reference TRBV14 and TRBJ2-7, is EAGVTQFPSHSVIEKGQTVTLRCDPISGHDNLYWYRRVMGKEIKFLLHFVKESKQDESGMPNNRFLAERTGGTYSTLKVQPAELEDSGVYFCASSQDGAEGYEQYFGPGTRLTVT.

V is TRBV6-4 and J is TRBJ2-1; the D is unclear. The CDR3 runs 11 residues. V was cut by 8 bases and J by 7 bases, with 9 bases left in between. From germline, CDR1 is MRHNA and CDR2 SNTAGT. The CDR3 region is CASRGVNEQFF. CDR3 nucleotides: TGTGCCAGCCGAGGAGTTAATGAGCAGTTCTTC.

This chain links TRBV7-8 with TRBJ2-2, with TRBD2 as a possible D gene (5 bases). V lost 7 bases, J lost 8 bases, and 17 bases lay in between. The CDR3 runs 14 residues. CDR1 SGHVS and CDR2 FQNEAQ come from the germline V gene. CDR3 region: CASKLRERPGELFF. The CDR3 region has the DNA TGTGCCAGCAAATTAAGGGAGCGCCCGGGGGAGCTGTTTTTT. Full variable domain (missing parts from reference TRBV7-8 and TRBJ2-2): GAGVSQSPRYKVAKRGQDVALRCDPISGHVSLFWYQQALGQGPEFLTYFQNEAQLDKSGLPSDRFFAERPEGSVSTLKIQRTQQEDSAVYLCASKLRERPGELFFGEGSRLTVL.

The chain recombines TRBV6-2 or TRBV6-3 with TRBJ1-5; possible D gene TRBD1, 5 bases. Between the trimmed V and J ends, which lost 2 bases and 5 bases, there was a span of 13 bases. The germline gives CDR1 MNHEY, CDR2 SVGEGT. CDR3 size: 15 residues. CDR3 sequence reads: CASSYASGRDQPQHF. The CDR3 DNA reads TGTGCCAGCAGTTACGCATCCGGCAGGGATCAGCCCCAGCATTTT.

The V gene is TRBV5-4, the J gene TRBJ2-2; 11 bases are shared with TRBD2. Losses at the gene ends were 5 bases for V and 5 bases for J; bases not matched to a gene: 5. The CDR3 covers 15 residues. Germline V CDR1 and CDR2: SGHNT, YYREEE (reference sequence). CDR3 amino acids: CASRLAGAGTGELFF. As DNA, the CDR3 is TGTGCCAGCAGACTAGCGGGAGCAGGGACCGGGGAGCTGTTTTTT.

The chain couples TRBV7-8 to TRBJ2-1, with TRBD2 as a possible D gene (5 bases). Germline assignment: CDR1 SGHVS and CDR2 FQNEAQ. CDR3 length: 15 amino acids. The ends were cut back, 5 bases at V and 8 bases at J, with 19 bases in the middle. The CDR3 sequence: CASSPPVGMGDEQFF. The CDR3 DNA follows: TGTGCCAGCAGCCCACCTGTCGGGATGGGCGATGAGCAGTTCTTC. Using reference TRBV7-8 and TRBJ2-1 for the parts outside the CDR3, the full variable domain is GAGVSQSPRYKVAKRGQDVALRCDPISGHVSLFWYQQALGQGPEFLTYFQNEAQLDKSGLPSDRFFAERPEGSVSTLKIQRTQQEDSAVYLCASSPPVGMGDEQFFGPGTRLTVL.

V and J are TRBV5-1 and TRBJ1-2; 11 nucleotides line up with TRBD1. V lost 4 bases to trimming and J lost 7 bases; unmatched junction nucleotides: 9. The CDR3 loop spans 15 amino acids. From germline, CDR1 is SGHRS and CDR2 YFSETQ. CDR3 in DNA: TGCGCCAGCAGCCCGCGGACAGGGGGCTCGGTTGGCTACACCTTC. Protein: CASSPRTGGSVGYTF.

In DNA form, the CDR3 reads TGTGCCAGCAGTTACTCCAGGACAGAGATTTACGAGCAGTACTTC. Translating gives CASSYSRTEIYEQYF. The V call is TRBV6-2 or TRBV6-3, the J call TRBJ2-7; D is possibly TRBD1 (6 bases). The germline gives CDR1 MNHEY, CDR2 SVGEGT. The CDR3 is 15 residues long. The V end lost 0 bases, the J end lost 4 bases, and 13 bases lay between the germline ends.

V and J are TRBV6-4 and TRBJ2-2; D is perhaps TRBD2 (6 bases). V lost 0 bases and J lost 5, with 7 bases in between. This CDR3 spans 14 amino acids. Germline V gene lookup returns CDR1 MRHNA and CDR2 SNTAGT. CDR3 coding DNA: TGTGCCAGCAGTGACTCGGGGGGAACCGGGGAGCTGTTTTTT. Residues: CASSDSGGTGELFF.

The chain joins TRBV9 to TRBJ2-1; TRBD2 agrees at 7 bases. The V segment lost 0 bases and the J segment 5 bases; nucleotides outside the gene matches: 5. The CDR3 consists of 15 residues. Looked up from germline, CDR1 is SGDLS and CDR2 is YYNGEE. The CDR3 coding sequence is TGTGCCAGCAGCGTAGCGGGGAGGGCCGACAATGAGCAGTTCTTC. The encoded protein is CASSVAGRADNEQFF. Filled out from reference TRBV9 and TRBJ2-1, the complete variable domain reads DSGVTQTPKHLITATGQRVTLRCSPRSGDLSVYWYQQSLDQGLQFLIQYYNGEERAKGNILERFSAQQFPDLHSELNLSSLELGDSALYFCASSVAGRADNEQFFGPGTRLTVL.

The chain combines TRBV30 with TRBJ1-3; the match to TRBD1 covers 8 bases. Germline values: CDR1 GTSNPN, CDR2 SVGIG (reference sequence). V gave up 2 bases and J gave up 4 bases; unmatched junction bases: 19. This CDR3 contains 19 residues. The CDR3 sequence is CAWSSPSRQGRVRGNTIYF. The CDR3 DNA sequence: TGTGCCTGGAGTTCACCTTCCCGACAGGGGAGAGTACGGGGAAACACCATATATTTT.

V is TRBV7-2 and J is TRBJ2-3, with a possible D match to TRBD1 (6 bases). The V end lost 5 bases, the J end lost 9 bases, and 21 bases lay between the germline ends. This CDR3 spans 15 amino acids. Germline values: CDR1 SGHTA, CDR2 FQGNSA. The CDR3 reads CASSATGSLQGTQYF. The DNA of the CDR3 is TGTGCCAGCAGCGCTACAGGGTCCCTCCAGGGGACGCAGTATTTT.

This chain uses TRBV20-1 with TRBJ2-5; D call uncertain. CDR3 length: 12 amino acids. CDR1 is DFQATT, CDR2 SNEGSKA, per germline (reference sequence). Between the trimmed V and J ends, which lost 3 bases and 0 bases, there was a span of 5 bases. The CDR3 DNA reads as TGCAGTGCTAGTCAGTACCAAGAGACCCAGTACTTC. Protein sequence: CSASQYQETQYF.

This chain connects TRBV7-2 to TRBJ1-6; no clear D gene. Looked up from germline, CDR1 is SGHTA and CDR2 is FQGNSA. V was clipped by 1 base and J by 1 base, with 11 bases between them. The CDR3 consists of 17 residues. CDR3 DNA: TGTGCCAGCAGCTTAGACCCTCCGGGGTCCTATAATTCACCCCTCCACTTT. Encoded protein: CASSLDPPGSYNSPLHF.

The chain couples TRBV10-3 to TRBJ2-2; TRBD2 matches at 8 bases. Per germline, CDR1 ENHRY and CDR2 SYGVKD. J gave up 4 bases and V 6 bases, and 4 bases lay outside the gene matches. The CDR3 length is 14 residues. The CDR3 DNA sequence: TGTGCCATCAGGGTAGCGGGGTCCACCGGGGAGCTGTTTTTT. It codes for CAIRVAGSTGELFF.

The chain carries TRBV28 and TRBJ1-2; 9 bases map to TRBD1. The junction had 6 bases not matched to a gene; V was cut back by 6 bases and J by 1 base. The CDR3 loop spans 15 amino acids. The germline V gene has CDR1 MDHEN and CDR2 SYDVKM. The CDR3 coding sequence is TGTGCCAGCAGGACGGGACAGGGAAGTAACTATGGCTACACCTTC. Amino acids: CASRTGQGSNYGYTF.